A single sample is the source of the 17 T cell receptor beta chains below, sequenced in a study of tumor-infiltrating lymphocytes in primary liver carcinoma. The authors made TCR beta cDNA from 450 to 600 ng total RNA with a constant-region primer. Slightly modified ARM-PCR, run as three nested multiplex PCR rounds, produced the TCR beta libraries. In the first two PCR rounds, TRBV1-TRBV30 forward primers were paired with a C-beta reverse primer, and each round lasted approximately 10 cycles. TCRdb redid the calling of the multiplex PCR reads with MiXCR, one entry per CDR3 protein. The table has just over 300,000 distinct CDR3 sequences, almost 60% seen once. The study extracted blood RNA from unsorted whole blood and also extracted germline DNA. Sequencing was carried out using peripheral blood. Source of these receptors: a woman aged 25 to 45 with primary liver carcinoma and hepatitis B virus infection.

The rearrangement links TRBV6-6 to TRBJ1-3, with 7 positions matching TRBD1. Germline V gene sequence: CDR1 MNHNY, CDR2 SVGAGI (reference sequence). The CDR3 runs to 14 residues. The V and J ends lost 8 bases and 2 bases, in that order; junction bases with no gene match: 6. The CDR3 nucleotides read TGTGCCAGCCTGGGAGGGGGCCCTGGAAACACCATATATTTT. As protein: CASLGGGPGNTIYF.

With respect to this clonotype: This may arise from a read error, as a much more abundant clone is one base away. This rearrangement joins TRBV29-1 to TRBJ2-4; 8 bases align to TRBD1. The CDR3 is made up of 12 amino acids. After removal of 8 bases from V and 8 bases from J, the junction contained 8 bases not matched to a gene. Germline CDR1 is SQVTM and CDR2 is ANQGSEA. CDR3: CSTGQGRDIQYF. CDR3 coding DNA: TGCAGCACAGGACAGGGCAGGGACATTCAGTACTTC.

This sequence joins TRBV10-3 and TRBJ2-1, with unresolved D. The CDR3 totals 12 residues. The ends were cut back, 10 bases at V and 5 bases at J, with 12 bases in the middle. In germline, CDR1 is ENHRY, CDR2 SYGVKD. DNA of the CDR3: TGTGCCACCGAAGGAGACCACAATGAGCAGTTCTTC. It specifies CATEGDHNEQFF.

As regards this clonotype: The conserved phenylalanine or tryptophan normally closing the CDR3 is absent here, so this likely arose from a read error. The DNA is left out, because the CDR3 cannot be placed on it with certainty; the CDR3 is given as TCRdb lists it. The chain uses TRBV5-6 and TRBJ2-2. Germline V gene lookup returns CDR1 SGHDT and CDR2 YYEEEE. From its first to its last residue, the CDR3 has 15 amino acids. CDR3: CASSLAPRVAGELPL.

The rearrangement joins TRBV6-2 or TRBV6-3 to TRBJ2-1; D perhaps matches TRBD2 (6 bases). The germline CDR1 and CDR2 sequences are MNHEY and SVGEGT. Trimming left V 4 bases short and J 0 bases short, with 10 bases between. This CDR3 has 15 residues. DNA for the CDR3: TGTGCCAGCAGTTTGGCGGGGATCTCCTACAATGAGCAGTTCTTC. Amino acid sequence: CASSLAGISYNEQFF.

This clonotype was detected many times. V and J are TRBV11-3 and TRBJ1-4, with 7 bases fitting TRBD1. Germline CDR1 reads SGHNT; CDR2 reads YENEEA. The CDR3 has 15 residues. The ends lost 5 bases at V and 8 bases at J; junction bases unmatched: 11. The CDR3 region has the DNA TGTGCCAGCAGCCTCCCCAGGGGGGGCAGCGAAAAACTGTTTTTT. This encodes CASSLPRGGSEKLFF.

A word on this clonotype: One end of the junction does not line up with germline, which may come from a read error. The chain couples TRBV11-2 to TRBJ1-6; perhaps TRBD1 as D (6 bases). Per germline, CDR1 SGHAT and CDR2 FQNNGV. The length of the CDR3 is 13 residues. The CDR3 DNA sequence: TGTACCAGCAGCCCCCAGGGGAGTCCACCCCTCCACTTT. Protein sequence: CTSSPQGSPPLHF.

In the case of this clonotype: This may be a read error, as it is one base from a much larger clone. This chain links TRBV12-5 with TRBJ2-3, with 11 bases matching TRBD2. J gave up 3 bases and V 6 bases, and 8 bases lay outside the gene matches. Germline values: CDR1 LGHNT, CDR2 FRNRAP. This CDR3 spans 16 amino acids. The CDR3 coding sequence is TGTGCTAGTGGCCTCGGGACTAGCGGTATGACAGATACGCAGTATTTT. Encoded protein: CASGLGTSGMTDTQYF.

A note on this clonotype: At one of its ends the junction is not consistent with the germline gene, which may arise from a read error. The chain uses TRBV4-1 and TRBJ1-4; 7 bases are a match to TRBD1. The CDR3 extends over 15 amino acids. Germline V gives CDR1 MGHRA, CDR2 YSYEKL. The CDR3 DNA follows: TGCGCCAGCAGCCAAGTCGAGGGGGCGCTTGAAAAACTGTCTTTT. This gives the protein CASSQVEGALEKLSF.

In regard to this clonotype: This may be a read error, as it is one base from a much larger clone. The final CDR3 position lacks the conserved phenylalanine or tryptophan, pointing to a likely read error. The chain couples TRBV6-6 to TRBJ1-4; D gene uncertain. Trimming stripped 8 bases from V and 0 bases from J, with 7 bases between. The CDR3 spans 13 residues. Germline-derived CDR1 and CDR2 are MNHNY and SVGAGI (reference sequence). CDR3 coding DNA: TGTGCCAGCCTGCGAGCAACTAATGAAAAACTGTTTCTT. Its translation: CASLRATNEKLFL.

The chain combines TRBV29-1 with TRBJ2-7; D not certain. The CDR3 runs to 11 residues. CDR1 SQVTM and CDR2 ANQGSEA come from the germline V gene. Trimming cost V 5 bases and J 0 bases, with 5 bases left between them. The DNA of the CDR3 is TGCAGCGTTCAGGCCTCCTACGAGCAGTACTTC. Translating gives CSVQASYEQYF.

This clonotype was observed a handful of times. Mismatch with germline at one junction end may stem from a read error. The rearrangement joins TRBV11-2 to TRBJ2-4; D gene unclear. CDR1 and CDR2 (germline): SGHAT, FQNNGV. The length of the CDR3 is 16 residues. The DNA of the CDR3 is TGTGCCGGCAGCTTACAGTCCCGATCGGCCAAAAACACTCAGTACTTC. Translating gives CAGSLQSRSAKNTQYF.

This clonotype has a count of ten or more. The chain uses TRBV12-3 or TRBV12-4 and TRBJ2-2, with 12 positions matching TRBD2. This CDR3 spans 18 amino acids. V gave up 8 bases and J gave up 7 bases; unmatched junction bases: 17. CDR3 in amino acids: CASSSRTSGESRFGELFF. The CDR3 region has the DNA TGTGCCAGCTCCTCAAGGACTAGCGGGGAATCGAGATTCGGGGAGCTGTTTTTT.

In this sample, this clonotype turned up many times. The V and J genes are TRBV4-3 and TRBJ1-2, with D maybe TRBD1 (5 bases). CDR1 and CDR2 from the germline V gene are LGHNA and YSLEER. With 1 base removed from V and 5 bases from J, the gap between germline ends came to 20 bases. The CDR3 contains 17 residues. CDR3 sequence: CASSQGAIGVGGYGYTF. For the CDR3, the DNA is TGCGCCAGCAGCCAAGGGGCGATCGGCGTGGGGGGATATGGCTACACCTTC.

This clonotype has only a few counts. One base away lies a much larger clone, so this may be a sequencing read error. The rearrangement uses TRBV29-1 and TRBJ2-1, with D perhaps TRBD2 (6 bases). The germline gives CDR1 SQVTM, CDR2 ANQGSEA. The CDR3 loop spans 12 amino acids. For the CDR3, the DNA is TGCGGCGTTGCCGGGGGAGTAAATGAGCAGTTCTTC. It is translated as CGVAGGVNEQFF.

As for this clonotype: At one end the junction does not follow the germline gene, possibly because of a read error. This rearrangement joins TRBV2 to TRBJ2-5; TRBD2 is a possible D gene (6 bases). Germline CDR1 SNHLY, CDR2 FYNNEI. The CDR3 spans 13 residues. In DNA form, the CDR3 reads TGTGCCAGCAGTGAACTGAATGGAGGGACCCAATACTTC. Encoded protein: CASSELNGGTQYF.

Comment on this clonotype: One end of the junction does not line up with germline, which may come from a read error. The chain's CDR3 is CASSQPHRGGPQHF. The CDR3 DNA is TGTGCCAGCAGTCAACCCCACAGGGGTGGGCCCCAACATTTT. V gene TRBV28 combines with J gene TRBJ1-5; 7 bases align to TRBD1. Per germline, CDR1 MDHEN and CDR2 SYDVKM. This CDR3 spans 14 amino acids.